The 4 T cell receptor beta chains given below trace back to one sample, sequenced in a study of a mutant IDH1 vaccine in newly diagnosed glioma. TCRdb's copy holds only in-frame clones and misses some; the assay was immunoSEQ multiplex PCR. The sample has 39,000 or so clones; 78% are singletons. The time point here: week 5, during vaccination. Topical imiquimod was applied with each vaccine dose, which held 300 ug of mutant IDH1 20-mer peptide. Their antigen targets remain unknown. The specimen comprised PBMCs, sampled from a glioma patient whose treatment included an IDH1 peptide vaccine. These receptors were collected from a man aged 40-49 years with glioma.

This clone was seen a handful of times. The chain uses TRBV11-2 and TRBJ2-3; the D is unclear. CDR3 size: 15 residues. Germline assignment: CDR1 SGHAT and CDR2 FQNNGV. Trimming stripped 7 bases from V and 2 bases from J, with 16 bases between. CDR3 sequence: CASTPFRIPTDTQYF. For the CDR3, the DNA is TGTGCCAGCACCCCCTTCCGAATCCCCACAGATACGCAGTATTTT.

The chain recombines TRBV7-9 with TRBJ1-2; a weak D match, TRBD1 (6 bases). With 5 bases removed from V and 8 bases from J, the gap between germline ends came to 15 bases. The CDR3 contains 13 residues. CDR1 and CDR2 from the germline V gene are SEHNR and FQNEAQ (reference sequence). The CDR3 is CASSDGGRRGYTF. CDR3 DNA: TGTGCCAGCAGCGACGGGGGCAGACGAGGCTACACCTTC.

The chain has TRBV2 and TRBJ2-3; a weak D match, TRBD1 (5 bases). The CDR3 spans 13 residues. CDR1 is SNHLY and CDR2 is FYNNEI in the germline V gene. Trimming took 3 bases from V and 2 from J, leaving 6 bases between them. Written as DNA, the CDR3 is TGTGCCAGCAGTGACAGGGCCACAGATACGCAGTATTTT. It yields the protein CASSDRATDTQYF. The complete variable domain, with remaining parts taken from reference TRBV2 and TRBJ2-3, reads EPEVTQTPSHQVTQMGQEVILRCVPISNHLYFYWYRQILGQKVEFLVSFYNNEISEKSEIFDDQFSVERPDGSNFTLKIRSTKLEDSAMYFCASSDRATDTQYFGPGTRLTVL.

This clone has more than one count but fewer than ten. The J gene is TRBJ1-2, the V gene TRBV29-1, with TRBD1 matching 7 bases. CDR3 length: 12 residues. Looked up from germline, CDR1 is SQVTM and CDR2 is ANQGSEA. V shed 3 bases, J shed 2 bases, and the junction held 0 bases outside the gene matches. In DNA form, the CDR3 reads TGCAGCGTTGAGGGACAGAACTATGGCTACACCTTC. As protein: CSVEGQNYGYTF.